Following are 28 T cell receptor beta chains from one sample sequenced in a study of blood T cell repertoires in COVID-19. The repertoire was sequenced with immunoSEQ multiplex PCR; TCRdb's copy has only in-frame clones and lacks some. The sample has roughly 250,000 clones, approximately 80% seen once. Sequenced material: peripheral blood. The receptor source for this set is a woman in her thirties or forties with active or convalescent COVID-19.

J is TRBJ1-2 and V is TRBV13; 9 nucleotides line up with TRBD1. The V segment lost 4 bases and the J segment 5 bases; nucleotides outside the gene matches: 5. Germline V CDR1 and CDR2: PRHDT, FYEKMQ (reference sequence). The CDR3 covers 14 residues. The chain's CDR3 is CASSSGTGTYGYTF. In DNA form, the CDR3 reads TGTGCCAGCAGCTCCGGGACAGGGACTTATGGCTACACCTTC.

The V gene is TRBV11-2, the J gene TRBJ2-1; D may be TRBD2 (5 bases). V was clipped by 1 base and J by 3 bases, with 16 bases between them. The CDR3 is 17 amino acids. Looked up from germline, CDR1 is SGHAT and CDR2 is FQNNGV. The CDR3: CASSLGEPGLRYNEQFF. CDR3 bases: TGTGCCAGCAGCTTAGGAGAACCGGGGTTACGCTACAATGAGCAGTTCTTC. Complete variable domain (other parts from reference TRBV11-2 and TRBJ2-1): EAGVAQSPRYKIIEKRQSVAFWCNPISGHATLYWYQQILGQGPKLLIQFQNNGVVDDSQLPKDRFSAERLKGVDSTLKIQPAKLEDSAVYLCASSLGEPGLRYNEQFFGPGTRLTVL.

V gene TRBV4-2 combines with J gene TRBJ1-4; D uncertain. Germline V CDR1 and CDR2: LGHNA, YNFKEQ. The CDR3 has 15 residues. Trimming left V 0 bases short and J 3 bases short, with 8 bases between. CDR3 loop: CASSQDRQSNEKLFF. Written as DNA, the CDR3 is TGTGCCAGCAGCCAAGATCGCCAGTCTAATGAAAAACTGTTTTTT.

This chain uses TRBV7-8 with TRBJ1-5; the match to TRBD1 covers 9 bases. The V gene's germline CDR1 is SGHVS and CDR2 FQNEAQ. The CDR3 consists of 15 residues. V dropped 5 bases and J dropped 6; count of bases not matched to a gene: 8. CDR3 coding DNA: TGTGCCAGCAGCCGGGGACAGGGAGGGGGTCAGCCCCAGCATTTT. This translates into CASSRGQGGGQPQHF.

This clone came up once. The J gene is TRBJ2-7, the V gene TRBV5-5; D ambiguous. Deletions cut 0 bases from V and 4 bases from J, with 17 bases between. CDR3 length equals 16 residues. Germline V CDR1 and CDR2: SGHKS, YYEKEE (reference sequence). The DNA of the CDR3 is TGTGCCAGCAGCTTGGAGAGTAACGCGCGATTTTACGAGCAGTACGTC. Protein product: CASSLESNARFYEQYV.

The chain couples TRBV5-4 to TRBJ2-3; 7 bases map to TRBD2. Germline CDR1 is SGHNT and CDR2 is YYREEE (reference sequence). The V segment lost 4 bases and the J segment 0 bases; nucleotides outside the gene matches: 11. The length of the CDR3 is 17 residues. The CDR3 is CASSPLGGVLSTDTQYF. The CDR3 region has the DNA TGTGCCAGCAGCCCCTTGGGGGGGGTCCTAAGCACAGATACGCAGTATTTT.

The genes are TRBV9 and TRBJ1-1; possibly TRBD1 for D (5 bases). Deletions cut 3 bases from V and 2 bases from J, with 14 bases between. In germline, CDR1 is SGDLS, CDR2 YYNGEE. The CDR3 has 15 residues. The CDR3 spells CASSAKPGSNTEAFF. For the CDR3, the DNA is TGTGCCAGCAGCGCTAAGCCAGGGTCAAACACTGAAGCTTTCTTT.

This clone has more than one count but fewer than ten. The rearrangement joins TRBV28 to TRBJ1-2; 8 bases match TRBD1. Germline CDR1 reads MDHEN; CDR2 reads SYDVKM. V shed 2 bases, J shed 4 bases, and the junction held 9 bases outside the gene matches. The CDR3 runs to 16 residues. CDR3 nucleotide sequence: TGTGCCAGCAGTTTACCCCGGACAGGGCGCCTCTATGGCTACACCTTC. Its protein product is CASSLPRTGRLYGYTF.

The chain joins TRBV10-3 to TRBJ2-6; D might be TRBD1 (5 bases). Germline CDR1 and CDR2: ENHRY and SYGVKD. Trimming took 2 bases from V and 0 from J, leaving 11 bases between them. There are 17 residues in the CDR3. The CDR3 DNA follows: TGTGCCATCAGTGAGGACAGAGTGATCTCTGGGGCCAACGTCCTGACTTTC. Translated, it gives CAISEDRVISGANVLTF.

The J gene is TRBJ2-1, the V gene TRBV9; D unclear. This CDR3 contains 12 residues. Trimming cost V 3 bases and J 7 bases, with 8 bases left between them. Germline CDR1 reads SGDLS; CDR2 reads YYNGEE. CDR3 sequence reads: CASSEAGNEQFF. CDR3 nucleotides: TGTGCCAGCAGCGAGGCCGGGAATGAGCAGTTCTTC.

The CDR3 here is CASTTTVPSYEQYF. The DNA of the CDR3 is TGTGCCAGCACGACGACAGTACCTTCCTACGAGCAGTACTTC. The J gene is TRBJ2-7, the V gene TRBV28; perhaps TRBD1 as D (5 bases). This CDR3 comprises 14 residues. V lost 7 bases and J 1 base, leaving 14 bases between the germline ends. The germline V gene encodes CDR1 MDHEN and CDR2 SYDVKM.

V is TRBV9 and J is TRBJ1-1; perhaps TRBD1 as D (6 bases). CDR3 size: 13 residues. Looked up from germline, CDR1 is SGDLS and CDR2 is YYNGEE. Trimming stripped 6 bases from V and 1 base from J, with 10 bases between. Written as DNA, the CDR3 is TGTGCCAGCACCAGGACAGAGAACACTGAAGCTTTCTTT. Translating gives CASTRTENTEAFF.

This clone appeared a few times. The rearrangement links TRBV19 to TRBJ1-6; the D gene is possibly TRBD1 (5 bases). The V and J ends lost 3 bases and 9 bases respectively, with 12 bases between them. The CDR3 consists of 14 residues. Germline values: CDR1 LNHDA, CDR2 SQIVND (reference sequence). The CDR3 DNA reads TGTGCCAGTAGTATCCCAGGGTTGGGTTCACCCCTCCACTTT. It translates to CASSIPGLGSPLHF.

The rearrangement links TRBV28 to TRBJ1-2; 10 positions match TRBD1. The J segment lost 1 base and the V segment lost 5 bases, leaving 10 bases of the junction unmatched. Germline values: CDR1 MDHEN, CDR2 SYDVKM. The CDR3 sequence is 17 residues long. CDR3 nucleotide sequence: TGTGCCAGCAGTGTCGGGGGACAGGGGTTTGATAACTATGGCTACACCTTC. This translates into CASSVGGQGFDNYGYTF.

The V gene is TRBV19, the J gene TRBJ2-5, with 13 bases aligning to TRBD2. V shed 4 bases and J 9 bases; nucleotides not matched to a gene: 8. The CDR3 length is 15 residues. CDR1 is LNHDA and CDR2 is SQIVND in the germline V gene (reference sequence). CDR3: CASSTLAGGRGAQYF. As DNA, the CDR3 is TGTGCCAGTAGTACACTAGCGGGGGGGAGAGGGGCCCAGTACTTC.

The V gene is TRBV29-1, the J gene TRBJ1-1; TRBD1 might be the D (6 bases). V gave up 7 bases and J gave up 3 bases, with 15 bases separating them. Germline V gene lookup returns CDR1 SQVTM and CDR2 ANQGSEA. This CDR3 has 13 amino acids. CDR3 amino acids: CSAGTGMDTEAFF. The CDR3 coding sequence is TGCAGCGCTGGAACAGGGATGGACACTGAAGCTTTCTTT.

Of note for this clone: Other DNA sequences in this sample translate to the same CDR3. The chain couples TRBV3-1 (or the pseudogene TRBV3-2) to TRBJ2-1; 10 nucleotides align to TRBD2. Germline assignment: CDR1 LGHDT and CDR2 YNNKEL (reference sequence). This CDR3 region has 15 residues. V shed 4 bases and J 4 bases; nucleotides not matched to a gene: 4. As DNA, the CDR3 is TGTGCCAGCAGCCCTAGCGGGGGTGGATACAATGAGCAGTTCTTC. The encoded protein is CASSPSGGGYNEQFF.

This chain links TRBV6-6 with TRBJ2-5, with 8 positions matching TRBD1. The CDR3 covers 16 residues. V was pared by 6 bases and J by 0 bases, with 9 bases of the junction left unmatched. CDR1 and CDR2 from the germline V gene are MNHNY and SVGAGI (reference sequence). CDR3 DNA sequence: TGTGCCAGCAGCGCCAGTCACAGGGGGAACCAAGAGACCCAGTACTTC. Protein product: CASSASHRGNQETQYF.

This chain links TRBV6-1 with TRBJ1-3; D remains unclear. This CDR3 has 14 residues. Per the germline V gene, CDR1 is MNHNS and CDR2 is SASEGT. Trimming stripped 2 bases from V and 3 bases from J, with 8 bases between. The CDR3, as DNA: TGTGCCAGCAGTGAATCAGGAGGTGGAAACACCATATATTTT. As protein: CASSESGGGNTIYF.

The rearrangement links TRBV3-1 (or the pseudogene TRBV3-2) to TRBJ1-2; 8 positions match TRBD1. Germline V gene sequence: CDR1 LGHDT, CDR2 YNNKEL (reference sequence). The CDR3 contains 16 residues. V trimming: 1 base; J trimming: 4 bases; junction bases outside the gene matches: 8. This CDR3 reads CASSQGLTGVSYGYTF. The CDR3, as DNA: TGTGCCAGCAGCCAAGGTTTGACAGGGGTTTCCTATGGCTACACCTTC.

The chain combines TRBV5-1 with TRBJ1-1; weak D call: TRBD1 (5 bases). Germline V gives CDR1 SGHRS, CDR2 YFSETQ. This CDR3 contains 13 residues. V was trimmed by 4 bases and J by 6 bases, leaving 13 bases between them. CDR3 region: CASSLPGVAEAFF. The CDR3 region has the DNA TGCGCCAGCAGCCTGCCGGGGGTTGCTGAAGCTTTCTTT.

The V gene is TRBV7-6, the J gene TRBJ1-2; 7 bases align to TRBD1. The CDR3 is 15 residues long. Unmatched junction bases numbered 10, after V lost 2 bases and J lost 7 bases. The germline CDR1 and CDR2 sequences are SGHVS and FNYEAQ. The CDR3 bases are TGTGCCAGCAGCTTAAGGATACAGGGGTTGGGTGGCTACACCTTC. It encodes CASSLRIQGLGGYTF. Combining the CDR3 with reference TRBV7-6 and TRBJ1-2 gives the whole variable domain GAGVSQSPRYKVTKRGQDVALRCDPISGHVSLYWYRQALGQGPEFLTYFNYEAQQDKSGLPNDRFSAERPEGSISTLTIQRTEQRDSAMYRCASSLRIQGLGGYTFGSGTRLTVV.

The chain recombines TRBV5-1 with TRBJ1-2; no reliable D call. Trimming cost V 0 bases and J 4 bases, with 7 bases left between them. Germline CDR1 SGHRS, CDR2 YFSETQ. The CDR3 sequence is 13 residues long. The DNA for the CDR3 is TGCGCCAGCAGCTTGGGGCAAATCTATGGCTACACCTTC. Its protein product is CASSLGQIYGYTF.

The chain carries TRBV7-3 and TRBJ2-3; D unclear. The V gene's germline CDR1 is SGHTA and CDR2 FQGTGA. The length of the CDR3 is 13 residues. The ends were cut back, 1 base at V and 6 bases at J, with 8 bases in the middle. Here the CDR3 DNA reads TGTGCCAGCAGCTTAAAGAGGTCGGATACGCAGTATTTT. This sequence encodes CASSLKRSDTQYF.

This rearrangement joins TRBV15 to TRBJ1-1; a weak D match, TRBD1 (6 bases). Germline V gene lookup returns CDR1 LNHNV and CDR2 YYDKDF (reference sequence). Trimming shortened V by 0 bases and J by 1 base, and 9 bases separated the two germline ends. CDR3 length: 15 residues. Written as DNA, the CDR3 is TGTGCCACCAGCAGAGACGGACAGTCGAACACTGAAGCTTTCTTT. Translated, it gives CATSRDGQSNTEAFF.

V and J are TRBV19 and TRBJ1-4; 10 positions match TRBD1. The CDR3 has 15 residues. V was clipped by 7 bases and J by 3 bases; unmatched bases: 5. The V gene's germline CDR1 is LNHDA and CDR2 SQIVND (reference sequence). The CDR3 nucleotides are TGTGCCAGTAAAGACAGGGGGCGTTCTAATGAAAAACTGTTTTTT. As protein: CASKDRGRSNEKLFF.

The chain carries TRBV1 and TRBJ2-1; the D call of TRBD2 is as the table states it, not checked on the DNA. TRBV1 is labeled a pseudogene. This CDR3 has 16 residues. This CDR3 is CTSSQTRGLIYNEQFF. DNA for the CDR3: TGCACCAGCAGCCAAACTCGGGGACTGATATACAATGAGCAGTTCTTC.

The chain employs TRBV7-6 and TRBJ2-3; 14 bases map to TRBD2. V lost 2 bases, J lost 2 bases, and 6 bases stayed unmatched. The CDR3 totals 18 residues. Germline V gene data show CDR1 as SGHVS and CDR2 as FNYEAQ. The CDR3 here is CASSLPGLAGGFTDTQYF. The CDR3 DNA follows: TGTGCCAGCAGCTTACCCGGACTAGCGGGGGGCTTCACAGATACGCAGTATTTT.